Following are 8 T cell receptor beta chains from one sample sequenced in a study of T-cell reconstitution after alpha-beta-depleted transplantation in children (dated by TCRdb to 2016 to 2017). Library preparation used PCR. TCRdb names Illumina HiSeq 2500 as the instrument used. To normalize quantification of the TCRbeta repertoire, the TCR libraries were built with molecular barcoding that relied on unique molecular identifiers. Clones were called with MiXCR by TCRdb after fastp trimmed the public reads at Q25, and only in-frame beta chains were retained. Each CDR3 protein gets just one entry, which takes the most common genes and DNA from the rows behind it. Across this sample there are 450,000 to 600,000 distinct CDR3 sequences, with roughly 13% seen only once. The top ten clonotypes cover around 2.2% of the sample. Per the publication, the treatment or condition label means: allogeneic hematopoietic cell transplantation with graft depleted of TCRalphabeta T cells and CD19 B cells.

Sequenced material: PBMCs, mostly from graft donor cells, taken 360 days after TCRalphabeta/CD19-depleted stem cell transplant. All receptors derive from a male patient aged 10-17 years who had a stem cell transplant for acute myeloid leukemia, so the T cells may come from the graft donor.

This chain connects TRBV18 to TRBJ2-7; the D is unclear. Trimming shortened V by 1 base and J by 7 bases, and 11 bases separated the two germline ends. The CDR3 has 13 residues. The germline gives CDR1 KGHSH, CDR2 LQKENI. Here the CDR3 reads CASSPLQTREQYF. In DNA, the CDR3 is TGTGCCAGCTCACCACTCCAGACGCGGGAGCAGTACTTC.

This clonotype was seen more than once but under ten times. The gene calls are TRBV28 and TRBJ1-5, with 7 nucleotides matching TRBD1. CDR3 size: 15 residues. Germline trimming cut 5 bases from V and 0 bases from J; bases unmatched to any gene: 4. Germline lookup yields CDR1 MDHEN and CDR2 SYDVKM. CDR3 in amino acids: CASSPGQASNQPQHF. CDR3 coding DNA: TGTGCCAGCAGTCCCGGACAGGCTAGCAATCAGCCCCAGCATTTT.

This clonotype was found many times. This chain connects TRBV10-3 to TRBJ2-1; 7 bases align to TRBD2. Per the germline V gene, CDR1 is ENHRY and CDR2 is SYGVKD. The CDR3 has 15 amino acids. Losses at the gene ends were 5 bases for V and 9 bases for J; bases not matched to a gene: 13. The CDR3 region has the DNA TGTGCCATCAGTAAAGGGATACGGGAGGCCATTGAGCAGTTCTTC. Translating it yields CAISKGIREAIEQFF.

This chain uses TRBV7-2 with TRBJ1-5; 7 nucleotides align to TRBD1. The germline V gene has CDR1 SGHTA and CDR2 FQGNSA. V lost 7 bases, J lost 3 bases, and 6 bases stayed unmatched. The CDR3 has 14 amino acids. DNA for the CDR3: TGTGCCAGCAACCCGACAGGGACCAATCAGCCCCAGCATTTT. This codes for CASNPTGTNQPQHF.

The chain is built from TRBV7-9 and TRBJ2-2; 8 bases fit TRBD1. CDR1 and CDR2 from the germline V gene are SEHNR and FQNEAQ (reference sequence). J gave up 3 bases and V 7 bases, and 13 bases lay outside the gene matches. The CDR3 extends over 17 amino acids. CDR3 sequence: CASTPLSGQGHTGELFF. As DNA, the CDR3 is TGTGCCAGCACCCCTTTAAGTGGACAGGGACACACCGGGGAGCTGTTTTTT.

The V call is TRBV7-2, the J call TRBJ2-7; 7 nucleotides align to TRBD1. Trimming took 5 bases from V and 2 from J; bases not matched to a gene: 12. Germline CDR1 is SGHTA and CDR2 is FQGNSA. This CDR3 has 16 amino acids. CDR3 coding DNA: TGTGCCAGCAGCCGTCGACAGGGAACTTTGCCCTACGAGCAGTACTTC. Translation gives CASSRRQGTLPYEQYF.

This clonotype has a handful of counts. The genes are TRBV27 and TRBJ2-1; no clear D gene. CDR3 length equals 16 residues. Germline CDR1 MNHEY, CDR2 SMNVEV (reference sequence). The V end was cut by 9 bases, the J end by 10 bases, with 28 bases between. As DNA, the CDR3 is TGTGCCAGTGGTCGGTTGGGCGCTGTATTGGGTGAGGAGCAGTTCTTC. This gives the protein CASGRLGAVLGEEQFF.

J is TRBJ2-1 and V is TRBV7-2; the match to TRBD2 covers 10 bases. Germline V gene data show CDR1 as SGHTA and CDR2 as FQGNSA. The CDR3 totals 15 residues. The V gene end was trimmed by 3 bases and the J gene end by 5 bases; junction bases not matched to a gene: 4. The DNA for the CDR3 is TGTGCCAGCAGCTTCAAGGGACTAGCGCACAATGAGCAGTTCTTC. Its translation is CASSFKGLAHNEQFF.